The entry below describes one T cell receptor beta chain. The sample is drawn from a study of control samples from healthy donors and cancer patients. Libraries were prepared by immunoSEQ multiplex PCR; TCRdb keeps only in-frame clonotypes and omits some of them. The data contain approximately 94,000 clones, about 88% of them singletons. Trimming took off 2 bases at V and 6 bases at J, with 14 bases between the two ends. The CDR3 runs 14 residues. Germline V gene sequence: CDR1 GTSNPN, CDR2 SVGIG (reference sequence). The sample taken for sequencing was blood. The receptor comes from a woman aged 45-60 years in good health. The rearrangement uses TRBV30 and TRBJ1-5, with D perhaps matching TRBD1 (5 bases). CDR3 amino acids: CAWSPSRGGQPQHF. The CDR3 DNA sequence: TGTGCCTGGAGTCCCTCCCGGGGCGGTCAGCCCCAGCATTTT.